The 32 T cell receptor beta chains reported below all come from one sample, sequenced in a study of monozygotic twins with inflammatory bowel disease. TCRdb processed the 5' RACE reads again and assigns one entry to each CDR3 protein, with no DNA. The sample yields more than 300,000 distinct CDR3 sequences, of which the top ten take up just over 2.5%. Sequenced sample: blood. The source is a human donor with ulcerative colitis or Crohn's disease, or a healthy co-twin of an affected twin (not recorded which).

The chain couples TRBV13 to TRBJ2-1. Per germline, CDR1 PRHDT and CDR2 FYEKMQ (reference sequence). This CDR3 has 11 residues. The CDR3: CALKVNGEQFF.

The rearrangement links TRBV5-5 to TRBJ2-2; TCRdb names TRBD2, which stays unverified in the absence of DNA. The CDR3 sequence is 14 residues long. CDR1 is SGHKS, CDR2 YYEKEE, per germline (reference sequence). CDR3 residues: CASSPTGLAGELFF. The full variable domain, in which reference TRBV5-5 and TRBJ2-2 provide the parts outside the CDR3, is DAGVTQSPTHLIKTRGQQVTLRCSPISGHKSVSWYQQVLGQGPQFIFQYYEKEERGRGNFPDRFSARQFPNYSSELNVNALLLGDSALYLCASSPTGLAGELFFGEGSRLTVL.

The chain combines TRBV20-1 with TRBJ1-3; TCRdb indicates TRBD1, and absent DNA this call remains unverified. This CDR3 has 16 residues. Germline loops: CDR1 DFQATT, CDR2 SNEGSKA (reference sequence). CDR3 region: CSARDSGQTTGNTIYF.

V gene TRBV6-2 or TRBV6-3 combines with J gene TRBJ2-6; TCRdb calls TRBD2, which cannot be checked without DNA. This CDR3 is built from 20 residues. Germline V gene data show CDR1 as MNHEY and CDR2 as SVGEGT. CDR3 loop: CASSYSGGPFLSSGANVLTF.

The chain links TRBV29-1 to TRBJ2-2. This CDR3 has 14 amino acids. CDR1 is SQVTM and CDR2 is ANQGSEA in the germline V gene. CDR3 amino acids: CSVVKGWGTGELFF.

The rearrangement joins TRBV5-4 to TRBJ1-2; the D gene TCRdb calls, TRBD1, cannot be checked with no DNA. CDR3 length: 15 amino acids. Germline loops: CDR1 SGHNT, CDR2 YYREEE (reference sequence). This CDR3 reads CASRQAGTEYYGYTF.

CDR3 residues: CSGDLRAQNTEAFF. This chain joins TRBV29-1 and TRBJ1-1; the TCRdb call, TRBD1, lacks DNA for checking. CDR3 length equals 14 residues. Germline V gene sequence: CDR1 SQVTM, CDR2 ANQGSEA.

The chain joins TRBV5-6 to TRBJ2-3. This CDR3 has 14 amino acids. Germline V lookup: CDR1 SGHDT, CDR2 YYEEEE. CDR3 residues: CASSLFRGSDTQYF.

This chain links TRBV7-8 with TRBJ1-1; the D call from TCRdb, TRBD1, cannot be confirmed without DNA. The CDR3 is 15 amino acids. The germline V gene has CDR1 SGHVS and CDR2 FQNEAQ. The CDR3: CASSLRTGRNTEAFF.

The chain recombines TRBV12-3 or TRBV12-4 with TRBJ2-7. This CDR3 contains 14 residues. Here the CDR3 reads CASSFFGQIDEQYF.

The genes are TRBV7-9 and TRBJ2-2; the D gene TCRdb calls, TRBD1, cannot be checked with no DNA. The CDR3 spans 17 residues. The germline V gene encodes CDR1 SEHNR and CDR2 FQNEAQ (reference sequence). CDR3 loop: CASSPGAQPSNTGELFF.

The gene calls are TRBV5-5 and TRBJ2-5; there is no DNA to check the TCRdb D call of TRBD1. Germline CDR1 reads SGHKS; CDR2 reads YYEKEE (reference sequence). CDR3 size: 14 residues. This CDR3 reads CASSLAGLYETQYF.

The J gene is TRBJ2-1, the V gene TRBV7-8. CDR1 and CDR2 (germline): SGHVS, FQNEAQ. The CDR3 is 14 amino acids. CDR3 amino acids: CASSKWTAYNEQFF.

The CDR3 protein is CASSLAALFGTSTDTQYF. The V and J genes are TRBV7-2 and TRBJ2-3; checking the TCRdb D call of TRBD1 is not possible without DNA. Germline V CDR1 and CDR2: SGHTA, FQGNSA. The CDR3 has 18 amino acids.

The chain is built from TRBV7-9 and TRBJ2-3. The CDR3 spans 13 residues. The germline V gene encodes CDR1 SEHNR and CDR2 FQNEAQ (reference sequence). The CDR3 loop reads CASSWSSTDTQYF.

V usage is TRBV27 and J usage is TRBJ2-5; TCRdb's assignment of TRBD2 cannot be checked, as there is no DNA. The CDR3 is 15 residues long. Per germline, CDR1 MNHEY and CDR2 SMNVEV (reference sequence). The CDR3 sequence: CASSRSTSGGETQYF.

This chain uses TRBV28 with TRBJ2-7; the D gene TCRdb calls, TRBD1, cannot be checked with no DNA. This CDR3 has 20 amino acids. Per germline, CDR1 MDHEN and CDR2 SYDVKM. CDR3 amino acids: CASSLWASVPAEAGAYEQYF.

The chain recombines TRBV11-2 with TRBJ2-3; TCRdb returns TRBD1, unconfirmable since there is no DNA. The CDR3 sequence is 16 residues long. Germline V gene lookup returns CDR1 SGHAT and CDR2 FQNNGV. The CDR3 reads CASSLLGRGSTDTQYF. The full variable domain, rest sourced from reference TRBV11-2 and TRBJ2-3, is EAGVAQSPRYKIIEKRQSVAFWCNPISGHATLYWYQQILGQGPKLLIQFQNNGVVDDSQLPKDRFSAERLKGVDSTLKIQPAKLEDSAVYLCASSLLGRGSTDTQYFGPGTRLTVL.

This chain connects TRBV5-1 to TRBJ2-3. The CDR3 is 13 residues long. CDR1 and CDR2 (germline): SGHRS, YFSETQ. CDR3 in amino acids: CASSLGSADTQYF.

The chain recombines TRBV24-1 with TRBJ2-3; TCRdb picks TRBD2, but there is no DNA to check that call. The CDR3 extends over 16 amino acids. The germline V gene has CDR1 KGHDR and CDR2 SFDVKD. Here the CDR3 reads CATSERRLASTDTQYF.

The chain is built from TRBV5-1 and TRBJ1-6; TCRdb reports TRBD1, a call that lacks DNA to check it against. CDR1 is SGHRS and CDR2 is YFSETQ in the germline V gene. This CDR3 is built from 13 residues. CDR3 sequence reads: CASSLEQGSPLHF.

V usage is TRBV20-1 and J usage is TRBJ1-2; the D call of TRBD1 rests on TCRdb alone, since no DNA is present to check it. Germline V gives CDR1 DFQATT, CDR2 SNEGSKA (reference sequence). This CDR3 is built from 12 residues. CDR3: CSARTGGIGYTF.

The V gene is TRBV3-1, the J gene TRBJ2-6. The CDR3 has 13 amino acids. CDR1 is LGHDT and CDR2 is YNNKEL in the germline V gene (reference sequence). CDR3 protein: CASIRAGANVLTF.

V and J are TRBV11-2 and TRBJ2-7; TCRdb calls TRBD2, which cannot be checked without DNA. The CDR3 runs to 18 residues. Germline V lookup: CDR1 SGHAT, CDR2 FQNNGV. CDR3 sequence reads: CASSPRRGSALGGHEQYF.

The chain uses TRBV7-2 and TRBJ2-1. CDR1 and CDR2 (germline): SGHTA, FQGNSA. The CDR3 totals 12 residues. The CDR3: CASSSRVNEQFF.

The chain uses TRBV6-1 and TRBJ2-7; TCRdb picks TRBD1, but there is no DNA to check that call. Germline V CDR1 and CDR2: MNHNS, SASEGT. CDR3 length equals 14 residues. The CDR3 sequence: CASRDSPGAYEQYF.

CDR3 region: CSAYTGTSGLTQFF. The J gene is TRBJ2-1, the V gene TRBV20-1; the TCRdb D gene call, TRBD2, has no DNA to confirm it. The CDR3 runs to 14 residues. CDR1 is DFQATT, CDR2 SNEGSKA, per germline (reference sequence).

The rearrangement joins TRBV2 to TRBJ1-4. The CDR3 has 14 amino acids. Germline V CDR1 and CDR2: SNHLY, FYNNEI. CDR3 amino acids: CASSTQSIFEKLFF. Supplemented by reference TRBV2 and TRBJ1-4, the full variable domain reads EPEVTQTPSHQVTQMGQEVILRCVPISNHLYFYWYRQILGQKVEFLVSFYNNEISEKSEIFDDQFSVERPDGSNFTLKIRSTKLEDSAMYFCASSTQSIFEKLFFGSGTQLSVL.

The rearrangement joins TRBV7-9 to TRBJ2-7. This CDR3 comprises 11 residues. Germline V gene sequence: CDR1 SEHNR, CDR2 FQNEAQ (reference sequence). The CDR3 sequence: CASSLSAEQYF.

The J gene is TRBJ2-1, the V gene TRBV23-1; TCRdb indicates TRBD1, and absent DNA this call remains unverified. TRBV23-1 is recorded as an ORF, its role being uncertain. CDR3 length: 14 residues. CDR3 sequence reads: CASSQPYRDNEQFF.

The chain couples TRBV5-1 to TRBJ1-2. This CDR3 comprises 15 residues. The V gene's germline CDR1 is SGHRS and CDR2 YFSETQ. CDR3 sequence reads: CASSLASGNLWGYTF.

The chain employs TRBV5-1 and TRBJ1-1. In germline, CDR1 is SGHRS, CDR2 YFSETQ. There are 16 residues in the CDR3. The CDR3 reads CASSLASGFMNTEAFF.